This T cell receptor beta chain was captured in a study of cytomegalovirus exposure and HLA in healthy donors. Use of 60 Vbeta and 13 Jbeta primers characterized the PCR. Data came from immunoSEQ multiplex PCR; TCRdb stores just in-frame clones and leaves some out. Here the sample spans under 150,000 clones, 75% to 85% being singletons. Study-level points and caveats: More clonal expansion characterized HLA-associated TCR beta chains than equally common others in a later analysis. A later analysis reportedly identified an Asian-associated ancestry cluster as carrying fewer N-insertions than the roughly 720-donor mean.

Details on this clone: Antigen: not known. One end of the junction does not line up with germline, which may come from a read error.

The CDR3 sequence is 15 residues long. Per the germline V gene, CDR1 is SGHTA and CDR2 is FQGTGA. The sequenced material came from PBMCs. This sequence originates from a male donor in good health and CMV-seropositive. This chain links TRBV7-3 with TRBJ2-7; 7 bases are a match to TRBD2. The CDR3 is CSSSLSNRGRGEQYF. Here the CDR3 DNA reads TGTTCCAGCAGCTTATCCAACCGTGGGAGGGGCGAGCAGTACTTC.